Each of the 18 T cell receptor beta chains below was sequenced from the same sample in a study of blood T cell repertoires in COVID-19 (TCRdb year 2020). The library was prepared using the immunoSEQ multiplex PCR assay. TCRdb carries this immuneACCESS record with in-frame sequences only. Its versions omit some clonotypes, under half of them owing to an unresolved V gene in the studies checked, with the rest unexplained. Present in this sample are roughly 140,000 clones, 70% to 85% of which were seen just once. Around 9.6% of the sample goes to the ten largest clones. Sequencing was carried out using peripheral blood. The receptors here all came from a man aged 55-75 years with active or convalescent COVID-19.

The chain has TRBV19 and TRBJ2-1; 9 bases agree with TRBD2. Germline-derived CDR1 and CDR2 are LNHDA and SQIVND (reference sequence). V trimming: 10 bases; J trimming: 0 bases; junction bases outside the gene matches: 10. This CDR3 spans 16 amino acids. CDR3 bases: TGTGCCACCAAGAAGCGGGGGGTACTCTCCTACAATGAGCAGTTCTTC. Translating it yields CATKKRGVLSYNEQFF.

The chain uses TRBV24-1 and TRBJ2-1; TRBD1 aligns across 7 bases. Trimming cost V 4 bases and J 12 bases; bases outside gene matches: 11. Germline V gene lookup returns CDR1 KGHDR and CDR2 SFDVKD. The CDR3 covers 14 residues. This CDR3 is CATSDWQGVSGQFF. The CDR3 DNA is TGTGCCACCAGTGACTGGCAGGGGGTAAGTGGGCAGTTCTTC.

This clone was found a few times. The rearrangement links TRBV7-9 to TRBJ1-5; D perhaps matches TRBD1 (6 bases). This CDR3 spans 14 amino acids. V was clipped by 8 bases and J by 0 bases, with 11 bases between them. The germline V gene encodes CDR1 SEHNR and CDR2 FQNEAQ (reference sequence). Here the CDR3 reads CASGGGLSNQPQHF. As DNA, the CDR3 is TGTGCCAGCGGGGGGGGCCTTAGCAATCAGCCCCAGCATTTT.

This clone came up once. The V and J genes are TRBV10-1 and TRBJ2-7; D might be TRBD1 (5 bases). This CDR3 spans 14 amino acids. Germline V gene sequence: CDR1 WNHNN, CDR2 SYGVQD (reference sequence). Trimming shortened V by 0 bases and J by 5 bases, and 11 bases separated the two germline ends. The CDR3 loop is CASSESPRANEQYF. The CDR3 nucleotides are TGCGCCAGCAGTGAGTCTCCCAGGGCAAACGAGCAGTACTTC.

This clone is a singleton in its sample. The chain carries TRBV24-1 and TRBJ2-5; 11 positions match TRBD1. Looked up from germline, CDR1 is KGHDR and CDR2 is SFDVKD. J gave up 4 bases and V 0 bases, and 6 bases lay outside the gene matches. The CDR3 runs to 17 residues. This chain's CDR3 is CATSDLPGQGGRETQYF. DNA of the CDR3: TGTGCCACCAGTGATTTGCCGGGACAGGGGGGTAGAGAGACCCAGTACTTC.

The chain employs TRBV3-1 (or the pseudogene TRBV3-2) and TRBJ2-3; no reliable D call. CDR1 LGHDT and CDR2 YNNKEL come from the germline V gene (reference sequence). The CDR3 extends over 14 amino acids. Trimming left V 0 bases short and J 2 bases short, with 6 bases between. The CDR3 sequence is CASSQELITDTQYF. The CDR3 DNA reads as TGTGCCAGCAGCCAAGAACTTATCACAGATACGCAGTATTTT.

This clone was seen a single time. The V and J genes are TRBV19 and TRBJ1-4; D gene ambiguous. This CDR3 spans 13 amino acids. Germline-derived CDR1 and CDR2 are LNHDA and SQIVND (reference sequence). V gave up 8 bases and J gave up 7 bases, with 14 bases separating them. The CDR3, as DNA: TGTGCCAGTCAGAAGTCGGGGTTTGAAAAACTGTTTTTT. Its protein is CASQKSGFEKLFF. The entire variable domain, with the rest obtained from reference TRBV19 and TRBJ1-4, is as follows: DGGITQSPKYLFRKEGQNVTLSCEQNLNHDAMYWYRQDPGQGLRLIYYSQIVNDFQKGDIAEGYSVSREKKESFPLTVTSAQKNPTAFYLCASQKSGFEKLFFGSGTQLSVL.

V is TRBV6-6 and J is TRBJ1-5, with 7 bases matching TRBD1. Looked up from germline, CDR1 is MNHNY and CDR2 is SVGAGI (reference sequence). This CDR3 contains 14 residues. J was trimmed by 6 bases and V by 6 bases; bases with no gene match: 8. CDR3 bases: TGTGCCAGCAGCCACGGACAGGTCGGTCAGCCCCAGCATTTT. Protein sequence: CASSHGQVGQPQHF.

The V call is TRBV23-1, the J call TRBJ2-2; D not certain. TRBV23-1 is an ORF for which the function is uncertain. V was pared by 3 bases and J by 4 bases, with 3 bases between. The CDR3 has 12 amino acids. The CDR3 DNA is TGCGCCAGCAGTCACCGCACCGGGGAGCTGTTTTTT. This encodes CASSHRTGELFF.

The chain links TRBV2 to TRBJ2-3, with TRBD2 as a possible D gene (5 bases). CDR3 length equals 17 residues. The V gene's germline CDR1 is SNHLY and CDR2 FYNNEI. V shed 1 base and J shed 2 bases, with 16 bases lying between them. CDR3 bases: TGTGCCAGCAGTGAAGGTTTATGGCTAGCCAACACAGATACGCAGTATTTT. The encoded protein is CASSEGLWLANTDTQYF.

The chain is built from TRBV2 and TRBJ1-4, with a tentative D call TRBD1 (5 bases). The germline V gene has CDR1 SNHLY and CDR2 FYNNEI. V shed 6 bases and J shed 1 base, with 15 bases lying between them. This CDR3 comprises 16 residues. The CDR3 is CASSERQTRTNEKLFF. As DNA, the CDR3 is TGTGCCAGCAGCGAAAGACAGACCCGAACTAATGAAAAACTGTTTTTT.

This chain connects TRBV5-1 to TRBJ2-5; unclear D gene. The length of the CDR3 is 13 residues. Trimming stripped 4 bases from V and 4 bases from J, with 11 bases between. The germline CDR1 and CDR2 sequences are SGHRS and YFSETQ. CDR3 in amino acids: CASSSGVVETQYF. Here the CDR3 DNA reads TGCGCCAGCAGCAGTGGAGTAGTAGAGACCCAGTACTTC. Complete variable domain (other parts from reference TRBV5-1 and TRBJ2-5): KAGVTQTPRYLIKTRGQQVTLSCSPISGHRSVSWYQQTPGQGLQFLFEYFSETQRNKGNFPGRFSGRQFSNSRSEMNVSTLELGDSALYLCASSSGVVETQYFGPGTRLLVL.

The rearrangement uses TRBV27 and TRBJ2-4, with TRBD2 matching 14 bases. Germline-derived CDR1 and CDR2 are MNHEY and SMNVEV (reference sequence). J was trimmed by 3 bases and V by 3 bases; bases with no gene match: 7. The CDR3 contains 18 residues. The CDR3 DNA sequence: TGTGCCAGCAGTTTGACTAGCGGGAGGGCCGGGGGCAAAAACATTCAGTACTTC. Amino acid sequence: CASSLTSGRAGGKNIQYF.

The chain couples TRBV7-2 to TRBJ2-5; TRBD1 matches 8 bases. Looked up from germline, CDR1 is SGHTA and CDR2 is FQGNSA. Trimming took 2 bases from V and 5 from J; bases not matched to a gene: 4. This CDR3 comprises 14 residues. The CDR3 is CASSLNRGMETQYF. CDR3 in DNA: TGTGCCAGCAGCTTAAACAGGGGGATGGAGACCCAGTACTTC.

The rearrangement links TRBV6-5 to TRBJ1-4; 9 positions match TRBD1. Germline CDR1 MNHEY, CDR2 SVGAGI. The CDR3 sequence is 15 residues long. The ends lost 4 bases at V and 8 bases at J; junction bases unmatched: 8. The CDR3 DNA reads TGTGCCAGCAGTTCCGCCGGGACAGGGAGGGAAAAACTGTTTTTT. Translated, it gives CASSSAGTGREKLFF.

The chain combines TRBV27 with TRBJ2-4, with 9 bases identical to TRBD2. Germline CDR1 MNHEY, CDR2 SMNVEV (reference sequence). The CDR3 length is 17 residues. V lost 4 bases, J lost 8 bases, and 15 bases stayed unmatched. The CDR3 DNA sequence: TGTGCCAGCAGTTCAGTGGTCTTAGCGGGAGTGATGGACATTCAGTACTTC. It translates to CASSSVVLAGVMDIQYF.

The chain couples TRBV5-1 to TRBJ2-7; tentatively, D is TRBD1 (6 bases). This CDR3 has 15 amino acids. CDR1 and CDR2 from the germline V gene are SGHRS and YFSETQ. V was trimmed by 0 bases and J by 0 bases, leaving 10 bases between them. Here the CDR3 reads CASSLGTADSYEQYF. The CDR3 coding sequence is TGCGCCAGCAGCTTGGGGACAGCGGACTCCTACGAGCAGTACTTC.

This chain uses TRBV11-3 with TRBJ2-2, with D unclear. The CDR3 has 14 amino acids. CDR1 and CDR2 from the germline V gene are SGHNT and YENEEA. V dropped 10 bases and J dropped 6 bases, with 18 bases sitting between them. Here the CDR3 DNA reads TGTGCCATCAGTCAGATAGGAGTCGCCGGGGAGCTGTTTTTT. The encoded protein is CAISQIGVAGELFF.